This T cell receptor beta chain was sequenced in a study of T-cell memory formation after mild COVID-19 listed by TCRdb under 2021. Context from the whole study: Most TCR sequence clusters were specific to one of the two donors. T-cell clones expanding and contracting after mild COVID-19 in two donors were tracked by longitudinal TCRalpha and TCRbeta repertoire sequencing. Two young, previously healthy adult volunteers, one female and one male, were included in the cohort.

Ficoll-Paque density gradient centrifugation was the method used to isolate PBMCs. The paper's findings and limits, for the study overall: Some responding clones were found in pre-infection memory, which suggests that pre-existing cross-reactive memory T cells took part in the SARS-CoV-2 response. The study covered only a couple of mild cases, and larger cohorts including severe cases with pre-infection samples were considered necessary. Contracting CD4+ clones appeared mostly in the CM and EM memory subsets, whereas CD8+ clones were enriched in EMRA. From day 15 to 85, contracting clones showed balanced CD4/CD8 phenotypes, whereas a second wave of clones that expanded from day 15 to 37 leaned towards CD4+. The second-wave clones that peaked on day 37 were not confirmed to be SARS-CoV-2 specific.

The CDR3, cysteine through phenylalanine, is 15 amino acids long. Only the CDR3 DNA stays, 45 bases, in frame from base 1. From a lookup of the germline V gene, CDR1 and CDR2 are SGHTA and FQGNSA. The listed sequencing device is Illumina NovaSeq 6000. Using 5'RACE with constant-segment primers, TCRalpha and TCRbeta cDNA libraries were constructed, with sample barcodes and unique molecular identifiers added in the process. RNA was extracted from every sample with Trizol reagent. Library amplification was performed in two PCR steps, and a second sample barcode and Illumina TruSeq adapters were introduced in the second step. Sequencing of libraries was performed on an Illumina NovaSeq with 2 x 150 bp paired-end reads. The authors' analysis ran thus. The reads were demultiplexed and collapsed into UMI-guided consensus sequences using migec v1.2.7. Using mixcr v2.1.11, UMI consensuses were aligned to TRA and TRB V and J templates and then assembled into clonotypes. Clonotypes were classified as expanded or contracted when called significant by both edgeR and NoisET, with noise models trained on biological replicates. For edgeR calls, the thresholds were a false discovery rate-adjusted p below 0.01 and a log2 fold-change of 1. As an exploratory analysis of dynamics, PCA with hierarchical clustering was applied to max-normalized trajectories of the 1000 most abundant clonotypes. The CD4 or CD8 phenotype of responding clones was assigned using the separately sequenced CD4+ and CD8+ repertoires. Clones were called with MiXCR by TCRdb after fastp trimmed the public reads at Q25, and only in-frame beta chains were retained. Every entry covers one CDR3 protein and lists the most common genes and DNA from its rows. These V and J calls derive from TCRdb rather than the authors' analysis. This sample lists roughly 200,000 distinct CDR3 sequences; 18% were detected once. 2.4% of the sample comes from the top ten.

This clonotype was counted a few times. The specificity of this receptor is unknown. The junction does not match germline at one end; this may be a read error. The sample taken for sequencing was PBMCs or a T cell subset sorted from them (not recorded which). The V and J segments used are TRBV7-2 and TRBJ2-7; there is no confident call for the D gene. The TCR was taken from an adult woman who had mild COVID-19 (a few samples of this study predate the infection). The sample titles of this study are shuffled in the database, so cell type and time point are left out; the donor was told from shared clones. The CDR3 in this case is CASSLNLGSSSEQYF. The nucleotides read TGTGCCAGCAGCTTAAACTTGGGTAGCTCCTCCGAGCAGTACTTC.